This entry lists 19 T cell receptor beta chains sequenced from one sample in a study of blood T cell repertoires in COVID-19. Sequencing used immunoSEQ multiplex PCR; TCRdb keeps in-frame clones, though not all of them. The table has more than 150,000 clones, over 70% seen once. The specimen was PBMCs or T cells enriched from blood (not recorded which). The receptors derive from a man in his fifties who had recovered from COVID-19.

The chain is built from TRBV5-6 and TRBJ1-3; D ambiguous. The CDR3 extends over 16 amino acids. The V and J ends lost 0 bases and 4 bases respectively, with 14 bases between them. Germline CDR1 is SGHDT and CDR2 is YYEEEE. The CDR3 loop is CASSLVRNVRGNTIYF. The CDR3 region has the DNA TGTGCCAGCAGCTTGGTGCGGAACGTTCGGGGAAACACCATATATTTT.

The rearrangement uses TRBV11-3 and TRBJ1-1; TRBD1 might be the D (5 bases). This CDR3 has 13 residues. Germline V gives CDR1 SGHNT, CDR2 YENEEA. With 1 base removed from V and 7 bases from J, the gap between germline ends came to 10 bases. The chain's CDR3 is CASSLGVRGEAFF. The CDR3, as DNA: TGTGCCAGCAGCTTAGGGGTAAGGGGTGAAGCTTTCTTT. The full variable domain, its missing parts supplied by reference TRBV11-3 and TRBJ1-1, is EAGVVQSPRYKIIEKKQPVAFWCNPISGHNTLYWYLQNLGQGPELLIRYENEEAVDDSQLPKDRFSAERLKGVDSTLKIQPAELGDSAVYLCASSLGVRGEAFFGQGTRLTVV.

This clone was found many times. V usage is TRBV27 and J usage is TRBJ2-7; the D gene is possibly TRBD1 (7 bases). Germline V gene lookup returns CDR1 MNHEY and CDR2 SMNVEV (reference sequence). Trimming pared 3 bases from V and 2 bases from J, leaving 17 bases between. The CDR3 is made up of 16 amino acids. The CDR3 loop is CASSLDAGQWPYEQYF. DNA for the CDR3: TGTGCCAGCAGTTTGGACGCGGGACAGTGGCCCTACGAGCAGTACTTC.

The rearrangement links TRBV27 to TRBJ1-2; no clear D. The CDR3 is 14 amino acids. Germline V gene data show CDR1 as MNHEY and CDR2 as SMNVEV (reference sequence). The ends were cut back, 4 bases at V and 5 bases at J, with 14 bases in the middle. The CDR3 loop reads CASSSTYREYGYTF. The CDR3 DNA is TGTGCCAGCAGTTCAACCTATCGGGAATATGGCTACACCTTC.

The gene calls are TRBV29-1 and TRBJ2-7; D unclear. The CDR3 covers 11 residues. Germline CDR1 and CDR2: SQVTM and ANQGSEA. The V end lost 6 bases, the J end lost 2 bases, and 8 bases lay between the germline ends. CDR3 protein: CSVFYTYEQYF. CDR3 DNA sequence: TGCAGCGTCTTCTATACCTACGAGCAGTACTTC.

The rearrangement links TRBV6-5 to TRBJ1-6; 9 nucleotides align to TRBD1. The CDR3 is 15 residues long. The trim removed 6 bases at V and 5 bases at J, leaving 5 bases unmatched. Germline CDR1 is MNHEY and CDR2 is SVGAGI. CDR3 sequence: CASRSGTGNNSPLHF. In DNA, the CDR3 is TGTGCCAGCAGGAGCGGGACAGGGAATAATTCACCCCTCCACTTT.

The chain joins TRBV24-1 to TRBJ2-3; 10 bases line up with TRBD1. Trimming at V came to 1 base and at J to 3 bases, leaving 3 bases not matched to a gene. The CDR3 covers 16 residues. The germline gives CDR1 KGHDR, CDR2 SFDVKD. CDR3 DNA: TGTGCCACCAGTGATTTAGGACAGGGGGGAACAGATACGCAGTATTTT. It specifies CATSDLGQGGTDTQYF.

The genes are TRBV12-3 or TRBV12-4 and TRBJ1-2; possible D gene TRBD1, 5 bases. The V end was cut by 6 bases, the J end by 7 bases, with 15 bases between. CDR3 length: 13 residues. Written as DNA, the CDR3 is TGTGCCAGCAGCTCACCCGGGGGAGGTGGCTACACCTTC. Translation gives CASSSPGGGGYTF.

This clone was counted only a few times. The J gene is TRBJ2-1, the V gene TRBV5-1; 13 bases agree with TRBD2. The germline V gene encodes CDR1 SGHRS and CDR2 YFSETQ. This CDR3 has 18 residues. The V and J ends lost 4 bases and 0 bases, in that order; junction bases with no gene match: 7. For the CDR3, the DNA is TGCGCCAGCAGCGACGGGACTAGCGGGGCTCGCTCCTACAATGAGCAGTTCTTC. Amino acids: CASSDGTSGARSYNEQFF.

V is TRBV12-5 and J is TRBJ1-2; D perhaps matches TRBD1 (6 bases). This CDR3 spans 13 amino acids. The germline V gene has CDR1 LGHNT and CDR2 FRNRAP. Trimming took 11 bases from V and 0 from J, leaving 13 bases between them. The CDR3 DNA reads TGTGCTCGATGGGACAACCCTAACTATGGCTACACCTTC. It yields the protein CARWDNPNYGYTF.

The CDR3 spells CASSRGTVSYEQYF. CDR3 nucleotide sequence: TGTGCCAGCAGCCGAGGAACGGTCTCCTACGAGCAGTACTTC. The V and J genes are TRBV5-4 and TRBJ2-7; D unresolved. The ends were cut back, 4 bases at V and 0 bases at J, with 11 bases in the middle. Germline V gene data show CDR1 as SGHNT and CDR2 as YYREEE (reference sequence). The CDR3 consists of 14 residues.

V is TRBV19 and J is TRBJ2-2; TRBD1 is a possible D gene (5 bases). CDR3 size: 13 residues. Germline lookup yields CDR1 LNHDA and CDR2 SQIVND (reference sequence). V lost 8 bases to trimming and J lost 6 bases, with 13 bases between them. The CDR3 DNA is TGTGCCAGTTCTCAGGGTGAGGCCGGGGAGCTGTTTTTT. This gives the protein CASSQGEAGELFF.

The CDR3 loop reads CASSDMGTGGDEQYF. The CDR3 DNA reads as TGTGCCAGCAGTGATATGGGGACAGGGGGGGACGAGCAGTACTTC. The chain couples TRBV6-1 to TRBJ2-7; 11 nucleotides agree with TRBD1. After removal of 3 bases from V and 5 bases from J, the junction contained 6 bases not matched to a gene. The CDR3 extends over 15 amino acids. Germline V gene lookup returns CDR1 MNHNS and CDR2 SASEGT.

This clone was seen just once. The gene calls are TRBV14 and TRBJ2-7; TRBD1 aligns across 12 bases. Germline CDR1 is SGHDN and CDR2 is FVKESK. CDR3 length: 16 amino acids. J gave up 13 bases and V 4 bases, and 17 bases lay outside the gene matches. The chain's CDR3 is CASSPTRDRGRLLVYF. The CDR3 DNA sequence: TGTGCCAGCAGCCCGACTCGGGACAGGGGGCGACTCCTGGTATACTTC.

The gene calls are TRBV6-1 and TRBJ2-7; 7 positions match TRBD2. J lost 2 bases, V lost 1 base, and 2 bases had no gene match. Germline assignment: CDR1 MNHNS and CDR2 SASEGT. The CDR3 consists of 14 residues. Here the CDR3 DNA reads TGTGCCAGCAGTGAAGGCGGGGGTGCCTACGAGCAGTACTTC. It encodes CASSEGGGAYEQYF.

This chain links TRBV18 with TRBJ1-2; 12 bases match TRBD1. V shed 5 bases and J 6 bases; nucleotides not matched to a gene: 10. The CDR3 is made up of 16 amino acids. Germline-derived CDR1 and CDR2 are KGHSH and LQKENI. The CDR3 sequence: CASSVIRDRGLDGYTF. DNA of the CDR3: TGTGCCAGCTCAGTAATCCGGGACAGGGGGCTGGATGGCTACACCTTC. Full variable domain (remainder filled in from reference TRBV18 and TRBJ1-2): NAGVMQNPRHLVRRRGQEARLRCSPMKGHSHVYWYRQLPEEGLKFMVYLQKENIIDESGMPKERFSAEFPKEGPSILRIQQVVRGDSAAYFCASSVIRDRGLDGYTFGSGTRLTVV.

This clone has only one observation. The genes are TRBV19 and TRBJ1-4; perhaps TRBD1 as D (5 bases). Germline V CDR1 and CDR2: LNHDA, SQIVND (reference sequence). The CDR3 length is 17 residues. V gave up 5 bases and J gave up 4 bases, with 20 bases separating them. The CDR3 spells CASSPNRAGRINEKLFF. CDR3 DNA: TGTGCCAGTAGTCCGAATCGGGCAGGGAGGATTAATGAAAAACTGTTTTTT.

The CDR3 here is CASSFSELNYGYTF. The CDR3 DNA is TGTGCCAGCAGCTTTTCGGAGCTTAACTATGGCTACACCTTC. The chain links TRBV5-4 to TRBJ1-2, with unresolved D. The CDR3 covers 14 residues. From germline, CDR1 is SGHNT and CDR2 YYREEE (reference sequence). The V and J ends lost 2 bases and 1 base respectively, with 9 bases between them.

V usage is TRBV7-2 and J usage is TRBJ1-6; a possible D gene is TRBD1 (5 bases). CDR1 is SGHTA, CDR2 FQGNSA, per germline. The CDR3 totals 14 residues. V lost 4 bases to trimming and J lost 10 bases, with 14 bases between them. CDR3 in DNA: TGTGCCAGCAGCTCCCCCAGGGTTGAATCACCCCTCCACTTT. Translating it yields CASSSPRVESPLHF.